This T cell receptor beta chain was found in a study of identical twins. Whole-study findings and limits: Twins shared out-of-frame alpha sequences with excess low generation probability.

Only a few counts were recorded for this clonotype. Its antigen is unknown. V was cut by 5 bases and J by 7 bases, with 5 bases left in between. Germline V lookup: CDR1 SGHAT, CDR2 FQNNGV. The CDR3 covers 11 residues. TCRdb reprocessed the 5' RACE reads via MiXCR and lists one record per CDR3 protein. The sample records some 690,000 distinct CDR3 sequences, around 20% being singletons. In addition, the sample was reused for a study of T cells expressing NK-cell markers. That work contributes: Just one sequenced donor of eight was HCMV-seronegative, while seven were seropositive. Six or seven donors carried dominant NKG2C+ clonotypes that made up roughly 1.0-7.5% of their CD8+ T cells.

This chain uses TRBV11-2 with TRBJ2-2; unclear D gene. This TCR was recovered from a woman under 30 in good health. The sequencing input was PBMCs. The DNA for the CDR3 is TGTGCCAGCAGCCAACTCGGGGAGCTGTTTTTT. The encoded protein is CASSQLGELFF. Full variable domain (remainder filled in from reference TRBV11-2 and TRBJ2-2): EAGVAQSPRYKIIEKRQSVAFWCNPISGHATLYWYQQILGQGPKLLIQFQNNGVVDDSQLPKDRFSAERLKGVDSTLKIQPAKLEDSAVYLCASSQLGELFFGEGSRLTVL.